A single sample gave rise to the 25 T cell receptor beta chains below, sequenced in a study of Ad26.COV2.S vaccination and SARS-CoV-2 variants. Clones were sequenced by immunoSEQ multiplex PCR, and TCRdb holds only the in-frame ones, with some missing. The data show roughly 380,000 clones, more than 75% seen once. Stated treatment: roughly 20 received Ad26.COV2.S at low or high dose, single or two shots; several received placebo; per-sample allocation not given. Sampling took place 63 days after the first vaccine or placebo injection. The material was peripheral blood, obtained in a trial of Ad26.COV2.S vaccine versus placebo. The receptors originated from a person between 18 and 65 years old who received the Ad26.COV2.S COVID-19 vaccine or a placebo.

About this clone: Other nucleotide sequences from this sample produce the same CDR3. CDR3 region: CASRGGVQETQYF. The CDR3, as DNA: TGTGCCAGCAGAGGAGGGGTACAAGAGACCCAGTACTTC. The genes are TRBV2 and TRBJ2-5; the D gene is possibly TRBD2 (6 bases). Germline CDR1 is SNHLY and CDR2 is FYNNEI. V lost 6 bases, J lost 2 bases, and 10 bases lay in between. The CDR3 totals 13 residues.

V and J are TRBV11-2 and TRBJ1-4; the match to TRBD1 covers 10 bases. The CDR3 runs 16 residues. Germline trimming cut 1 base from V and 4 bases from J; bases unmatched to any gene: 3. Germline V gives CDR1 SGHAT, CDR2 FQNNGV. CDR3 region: CASSLGGQGYNEKLFF. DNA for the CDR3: TGTGCCAGCAGCTTAGGGGGACAGGGGTATAATGAAAAACTGTTTTTT.

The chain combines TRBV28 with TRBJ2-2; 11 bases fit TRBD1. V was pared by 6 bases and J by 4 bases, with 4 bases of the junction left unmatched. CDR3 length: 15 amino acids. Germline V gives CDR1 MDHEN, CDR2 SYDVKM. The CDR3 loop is CASRQDRGRTGELFF. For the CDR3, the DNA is TGTGCCAGCAGACAGGACAGGGGGCGCACCGGGGAGCTGTTTTTT.

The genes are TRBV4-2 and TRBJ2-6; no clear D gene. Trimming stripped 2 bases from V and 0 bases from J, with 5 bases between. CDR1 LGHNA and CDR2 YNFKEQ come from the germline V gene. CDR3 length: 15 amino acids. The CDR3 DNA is TGTGCCAGCAGCCAACTGGGCTCTGGGGCCAACGTCCTGACTTTC. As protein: CASSQLGSGANVLTF.

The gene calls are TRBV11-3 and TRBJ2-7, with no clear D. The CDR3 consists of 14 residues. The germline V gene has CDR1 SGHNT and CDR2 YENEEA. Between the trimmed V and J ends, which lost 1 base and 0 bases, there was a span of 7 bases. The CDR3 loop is CASSLGPNSYEQYF. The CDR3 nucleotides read TGTGCCAGCAGCTTAGGTCCCAACTCCTACGAGCAGTACTTC.

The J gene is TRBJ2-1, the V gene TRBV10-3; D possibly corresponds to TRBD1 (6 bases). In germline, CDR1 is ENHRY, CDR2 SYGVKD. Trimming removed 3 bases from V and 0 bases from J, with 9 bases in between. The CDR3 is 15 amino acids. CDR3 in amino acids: CAISDGQSSYNEQFF. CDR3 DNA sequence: TGTGCCATCAGTGACGGACAGAGCTCCTACAATGAGCAGTTCTTC.

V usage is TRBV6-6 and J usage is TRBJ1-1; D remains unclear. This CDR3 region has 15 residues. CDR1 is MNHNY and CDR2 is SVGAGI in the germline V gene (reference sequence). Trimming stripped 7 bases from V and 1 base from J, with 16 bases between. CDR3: CASTPPGVGNTEAFF. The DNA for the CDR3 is TGTGCCAGCACCCCTCCGGGCGTTGGGAACACTGAAGCTTTCTTT.

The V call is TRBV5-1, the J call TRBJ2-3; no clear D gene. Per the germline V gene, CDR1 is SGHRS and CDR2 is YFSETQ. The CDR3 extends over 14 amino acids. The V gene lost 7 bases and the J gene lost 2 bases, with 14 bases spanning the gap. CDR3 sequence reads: CASQPGPHTDTQYF. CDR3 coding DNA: TGCGCCAGCCAGCCGGGCCCACACACAGATACGCAGTATTTT.

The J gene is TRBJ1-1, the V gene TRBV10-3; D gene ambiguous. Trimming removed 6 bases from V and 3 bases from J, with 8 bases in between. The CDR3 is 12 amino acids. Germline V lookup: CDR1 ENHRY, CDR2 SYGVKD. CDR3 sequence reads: CAIRQMDTEAFF. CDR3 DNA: TGTGCCATCAGGCAGATGGACACTGAAGCTTTCTTT.

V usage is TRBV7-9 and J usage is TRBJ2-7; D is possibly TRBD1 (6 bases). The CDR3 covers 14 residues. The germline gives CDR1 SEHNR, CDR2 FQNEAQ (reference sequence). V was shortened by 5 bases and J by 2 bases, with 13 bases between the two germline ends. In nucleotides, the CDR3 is TGTGCCAGCAGCCCACCCGCAGGGGCCTACGAGCAGTACTTC. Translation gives CASSPPAGAYEQYF.

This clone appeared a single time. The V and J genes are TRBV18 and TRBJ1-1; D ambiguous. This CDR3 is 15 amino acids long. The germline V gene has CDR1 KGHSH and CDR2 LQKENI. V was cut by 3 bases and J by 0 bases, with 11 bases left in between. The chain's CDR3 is CASSPRGEMNTEAFF. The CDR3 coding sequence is TGTGCCAGCTCACCCCGTGGGGAAATGAACACTGAAGCTTTCTTT.

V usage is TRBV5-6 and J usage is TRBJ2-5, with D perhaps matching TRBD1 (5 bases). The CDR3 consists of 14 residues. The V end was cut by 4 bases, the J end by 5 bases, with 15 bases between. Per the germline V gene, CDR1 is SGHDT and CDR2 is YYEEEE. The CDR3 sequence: CASSAGFYVETQYF. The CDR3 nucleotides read TGTGCCAGCAGCGCAGGGTTTTATGTGGAGACCCAGTACTTC.

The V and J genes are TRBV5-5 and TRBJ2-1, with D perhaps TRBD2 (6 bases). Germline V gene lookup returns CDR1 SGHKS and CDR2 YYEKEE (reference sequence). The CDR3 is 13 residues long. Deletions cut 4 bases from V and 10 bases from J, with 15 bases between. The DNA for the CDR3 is TGTGCCAGCAGCCCATTTGGAGGGGTCGAGCAGTTCTTC. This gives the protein CASSPFGGVEQFF.

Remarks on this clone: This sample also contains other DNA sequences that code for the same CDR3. CDR3 nucleotide sequence: TGCGCCAGCAGGCAGAACACAGATACGCAGTATTTT. Amino acid sequence: CASRQNTDTQYF. The chain couples TRBV5-1 to TRBJ2-3; D gene uncertain. CDR3 size: 12 residues. V was pared by 5 bases and J by 2 bases, with 6 bases between. Germline V lookup: CDR1 SGHRS, CDR2 YFSETQ.

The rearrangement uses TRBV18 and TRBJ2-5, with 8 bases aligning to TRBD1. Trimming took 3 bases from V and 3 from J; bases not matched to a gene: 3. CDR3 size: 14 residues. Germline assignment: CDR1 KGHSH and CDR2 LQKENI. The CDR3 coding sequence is TGTGCCAGCTCACCTTGGGACAGGAAAGAGACCCAGTACTTC. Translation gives CASSPWDRKETQYF.

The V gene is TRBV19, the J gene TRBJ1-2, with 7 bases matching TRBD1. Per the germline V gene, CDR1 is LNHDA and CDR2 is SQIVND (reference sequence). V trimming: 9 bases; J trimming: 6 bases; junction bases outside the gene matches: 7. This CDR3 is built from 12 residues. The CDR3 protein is CASQQGNHGYTF. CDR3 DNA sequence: TGTGCCAGCCAACAGGGGAATCATGGCTACACCTTC.

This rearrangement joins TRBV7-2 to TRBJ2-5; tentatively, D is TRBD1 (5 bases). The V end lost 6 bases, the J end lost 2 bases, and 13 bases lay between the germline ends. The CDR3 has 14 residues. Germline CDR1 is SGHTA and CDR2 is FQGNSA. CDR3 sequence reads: CASRLSGRQETQYF. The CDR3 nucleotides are TGTGCCAGCAGGCTATCAGGGCGGCAAGAGACCCAGTACTTC.

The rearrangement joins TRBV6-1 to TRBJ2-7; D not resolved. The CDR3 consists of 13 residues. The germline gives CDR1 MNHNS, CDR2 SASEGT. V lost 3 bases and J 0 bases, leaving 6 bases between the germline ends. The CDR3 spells CASSDGLSYEQYF. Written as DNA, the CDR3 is TGTGCCAGCAGTGACGGCCTCTCCTACGAGCAGTACTTC.

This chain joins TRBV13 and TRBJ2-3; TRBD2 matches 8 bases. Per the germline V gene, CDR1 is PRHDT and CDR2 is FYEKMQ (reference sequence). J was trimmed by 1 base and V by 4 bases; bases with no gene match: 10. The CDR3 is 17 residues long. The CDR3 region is CASSSREGKRRTDTQYF. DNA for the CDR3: TGTGCCAGCAGCTCCCGGGAGGGAAAGCGGCGCACAGATACGCAGTATTTT. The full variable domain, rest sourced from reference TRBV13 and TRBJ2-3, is AAGVIQSPRHLIKEKRETATLKCYPIPRHDTVYWYQQGPGQDPQFLISFYEKMQSDKGSIPDRFSAQQFSDYHSELNMSSLELGDSALYFCASSSREGKRRTDTQYFGPGTRLTVL.

Here the CDR3 reads CASRGRGGLYEQYF. CDR3 DNA: TGTGCCAGCAGGGGAAGGGGGGGCCTTTACGAGCAGTACTTC. The V gene is TRBV27, the J gene TRBJ2-7; possible D gene TRBD2, 7 bases. The CDR3 length is 14 residues. With 6 bases removed from V and 4 bases from J, the gap between germline ends came to 16 bases. Per the germline V gene, CDR1 is MNHEY and CDR2 is SMNVEV (reference sequence).

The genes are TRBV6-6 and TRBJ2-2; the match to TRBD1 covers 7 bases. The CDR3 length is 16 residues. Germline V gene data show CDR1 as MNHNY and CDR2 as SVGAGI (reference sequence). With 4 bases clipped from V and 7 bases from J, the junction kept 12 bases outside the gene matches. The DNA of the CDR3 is TGTGCCAGCAGTTCGACCAGGACAGGAAAGGACGGGGAGCTGTTTTTT. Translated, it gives CASSSTRTGKDGELFF.

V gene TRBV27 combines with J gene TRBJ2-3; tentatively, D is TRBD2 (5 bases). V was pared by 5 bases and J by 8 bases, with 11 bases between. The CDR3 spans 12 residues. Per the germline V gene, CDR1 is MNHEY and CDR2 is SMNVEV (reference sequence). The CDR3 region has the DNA TGTGCCAGCAGTCCCTCCGGAGGTACGCAGTATTTT. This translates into CASSPSGGTQYF.

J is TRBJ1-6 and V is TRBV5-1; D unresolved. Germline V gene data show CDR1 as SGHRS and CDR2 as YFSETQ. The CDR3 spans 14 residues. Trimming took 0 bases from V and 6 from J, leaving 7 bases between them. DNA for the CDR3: TGCGCCAGCAGCTTGGATAGGGCTAATTCACCCCTCCACTTT. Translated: CASSLDRANSPLHF. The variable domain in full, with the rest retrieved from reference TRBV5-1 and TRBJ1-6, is KAGVTQTPRYLIKTRGQQVTLSCSPISGHRSVSWYQQTPGQGLQFLFEYFSETQRNKGNFPGRFSGRQFSNSRSEMNVSTLELGDSALYLCASSLDRANSPLHFGNGTRLTVT.

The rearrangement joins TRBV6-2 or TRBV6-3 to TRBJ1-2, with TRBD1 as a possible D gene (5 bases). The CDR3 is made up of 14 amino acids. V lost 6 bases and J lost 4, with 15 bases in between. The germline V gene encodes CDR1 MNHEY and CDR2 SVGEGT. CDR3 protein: CASSPPGGTYGYTF. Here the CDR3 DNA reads TGTGCCAGCAGCCCCCCGGGAGGGACCTATGGCTACACCTTC.

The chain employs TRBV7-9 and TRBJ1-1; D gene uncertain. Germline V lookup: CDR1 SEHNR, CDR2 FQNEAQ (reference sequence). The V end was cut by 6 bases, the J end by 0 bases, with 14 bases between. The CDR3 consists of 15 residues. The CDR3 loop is CASSKLVGMNTEAFF. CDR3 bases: TGTGCCAGCAGTAAGTTGGTGGGGATGAACACTGAAGCTTTCTTT.